The T cell receptor beta chain described here comes from a study of blood T cells in healthy people across ages (dated by TCRdb to 2014 to 2015). Looking at the study overall: In model experiments, roughly one uniquely barcoded TCR beta cDNA molecule per two T cells was captured by template switching. The donors were divided into four age groups: young (average about 16 years), middle-aged (about 39), aged (around 59) and long-lived (roughly 88). The study measured age-related changes in TCR beta repertoire diversity using deep sequencing normalized with unique cDNA molecular identifiers. The study analyzed two additional independent replicas of 1 million unique cDNA reads from the same blood draw for two donors, one aged 18 to 30 and one aged 80 or older. General findings and caveats noted by the study authors: Observed TCR beta diversity per million T cells fell roughly linearly with age, and a significant reduction was already apparent by age about 38. Because donor CMV infection status was unknown, age-related changes in expanded clonotypes were potentially confounded. Observed TCR beta diversity correlated strongly with the percentage of naive T cells measured by flow cytometry. Bulk unsorted PBMC profiling prevented conclusive comparison of naive and antigen-experienced compartments. Compared with the aged group, more naive CD4+ T cells, fewer expanded clones and increased TCR diversity were shown by the long-lived group, suggesting age selection. Estimates of total diversity based on one million sequenced T cells were considered lower bounds and underestimates.

The CDR3 holds 15 amino acids from the cysteine to the phenylalanine. Just the 45-base CDR3 DNA is kept, in frame starting at base 1. The germline V gene encodes CDR1 SQVTM and CDR2 ANQGSEA. On this clonotype itself: Its antigen specificity is not known. No quality values exist for individual bases; no much larger clone is one base distant.

Libraries were constructed by 5' RACE. Instrument on record: Illumina HiSeq 2500. A second PCR of about 7 to 12 cycles was run with a J-beta primer mix and a sample-barcoded 5' primer. Each TCR beta cDNA molecule received a unique molecular identifier from a template-switch 5' adaptor carrying 12 random nucleotides. Each sample yielded at least 2.5 million CDR3-containing paired-end reads. First-strand cDNA was synthesized from all RNA with the Mint cDNA synthesis kit, primed by a TRBC-specific oligonucleotide. All cDNA was treated with uracil-DNA glycosylase and then went through a first 18-cycle PCR with the universal primers M1SS and BC2_uni_R. In the authors' own workflow: Normalization of each sample was performed by random selection of 1 million high-quality reads, each carrying a distinct molecular identifier. Reads sharing molecular identifiers were discarded rather than binned into consensus sequences. MiTCR, with a Q25 quality threshold and the strictest error-elimination algorithm, was used for CDR3 identification, clonotype clustering and error correction. A nonparametric unseen species model using Euler transformation provided a lower-bound estimate of total TCR beta diversity. The public reads were run again by TCRdb, first through fastp at Q25 and then through MiXCR, and only productive beta chains were kept. Under each unique CDR3 protein, matching rows form one entry showing the most common genes and DNA. Here the V and J calls rest on TCRdb's processing, not on the authors' analysis. This sample is represented by 750,000 to 850,000 distinct CDR3 sequences; about 25% of them were singletons. The top ten hold approximately 4% of the sample.

Donors were a few dozen systemically healthy Caucasian individuals from Russia aged roughly 6 to 90 years. Each donor gave 9.5 to 10 milliliters of peripheral blood, drawn into EDTA-treated Vacutainer tubes. Ficoll-Paque density-gradient centrifugation was used to isolate PBMCs, with at least 6.5 million per sample. Trizol reagent was used to extract total RNA from the PBMCs, yielding at least 6 micrograms per sample. For every donor, flow cytometry on a PBMC aliquot measured the percentage of naive CD45RAhigh/CD27high T cells. Separately, the same data were catalogued under a study of T cells of mothers and their children. As described in the second report: Nine systemically healthy Caucasian individuals, comprising three mothers and their six children, were included as donors. cDNA synthesis used all of the extracted RNA, with roughly 1.6 ug of RNA in each 15 ul reaction. In the second PCR, the M1S primer introduced both the sample barcodes and 2-4 random nucleotides. Over 8 million TCR beta CDR3 reads were obtained for each mother, and approximately 3 million reads were obtained for each child. Thymic selection similarly shapes TCR recombination output in related and unrelated pairs, with minor effect from inherited differences. Normalized repertoire overlap was always found to be slightly, but never significantly, higher in related mother-child pairs than in unrelated mother-child pairs. No persistent microchimeric T cell clones were detected, at a sensitivity of roughly 100 clones per million clonotypes. In the study, deep NGS was used to compare the TCR beta repertoires of mothers and children, and features distinguishing related mother-child pairs from unrelated individuals were sought. Mothers averaged about 40 +/- 4 years of age and children averaged around 11 +/- 4 years. After adapter ligation was performed with NEBNext reagents, the libraries were sequenced on an Illumina HiSeq 2000 with 100+100 nt paired-end reads. To avoid cross-contamination, the mother libraries and the child libraries were prepared a month apart and sequenced in separate runs. Between roughly 500,000 and 2,300,000 distinct TCR beta clonotypes were identified per donor. Naive TCR beta clonotypes were estimated from low-frequency clonotypes matched to each donor's FACS-determined naive share, without sorting.

The receptor comes from a boy aged 5 to 17 in good health. The chain couples TRBV29-1 to TRBJ2-5; 8 bases in the junction line up with TRBD2. The J call may be faulty, since TRBJ2-7 better matches the DNA end. Sequenced input: blood. The DNA sequence is TGCAGCGTTCATGGGGCGGGGGGCGACGACTACGAGCAGTACTTC. Translated, this gives CSVHGAGGDDYEQYF.